This TCR beta chain was recovered during a study of Graves' ophthalmopathy and Graves' hyperthyroidism. Study overall: Upon initial diagnosis and before any treatment, peripheral blood was collected.

With V trimmed by 3 bases and J by 1 base, 19 bases remained unmatched. Looked up from germline, CDR1 is LNHNV and CDR2 is YYDKDF (reference sequence). The CDR3 contains 20 residues. Researchers took RNA transcripts and amplified TCR beta CDR3 regions from them. HTBI-primed first-round RT-PCR preceded second-round multiplex PCR. TCRdb analysed the multiplex PCR reads with MiXCR anew, one entry per CDR3 protein. The sample lists some 15,000 distinct CDR3 sequences; around 50% were seen once. In regard to this clonotype: Its antigen is as yet unknown.

Study results and caveats: Separation of ophthalmopathy from stable hyperthyroidism was achieved by a 13-signature model, at about 89% sensitivity and 81.08% specificity.

The V gene is TRBV15, the J gene TRBJ1-1, with TRBD1 matching over 8 bases. This clonotype was obtained from a woman younger than 45 with Graves' ophthalmopathy. The sample consisted of peripheral blood. The CDR3 region is CATSSEDRAPIGWRNTEAFF. The DNA for the CDR3 is TGTGCCACCAGCAGCGAGGACAGGGCTCCCATAGGGTGGAGGAACACTGAAGCTTTCTTT.